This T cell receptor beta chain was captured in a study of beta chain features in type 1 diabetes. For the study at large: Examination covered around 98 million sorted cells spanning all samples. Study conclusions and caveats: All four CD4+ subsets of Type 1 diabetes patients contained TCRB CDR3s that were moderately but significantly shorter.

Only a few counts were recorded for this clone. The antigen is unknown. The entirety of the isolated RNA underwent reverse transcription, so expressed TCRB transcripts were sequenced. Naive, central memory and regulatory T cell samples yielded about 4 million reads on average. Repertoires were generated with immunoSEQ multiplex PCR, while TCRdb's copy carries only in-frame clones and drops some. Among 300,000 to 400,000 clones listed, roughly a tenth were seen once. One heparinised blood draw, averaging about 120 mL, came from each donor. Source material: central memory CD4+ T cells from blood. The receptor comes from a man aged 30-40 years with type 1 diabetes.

CDR3 sequence reads: CASSWIPGELFF. CDR3 in DNA: TGCGCCAGCAGCTGGATTCCTGGGGAGCTGTTTTTT. The rearrangement uses TRBV5-1 and TRBJ2-2; D is uncertain. The CDR3 has 12 amino acids. Trimming stripped 3 bases from V and 8 bases from J, with 8 bases between. In germline, CDR1 is SGHRS, CDR2 YFSETQ.